The rows below give T cell receptor beta chains drawn from one sample of a study of CD4 T cells in relation to SARS-CoV-2 and coronaviruses. TCRdb keeps only in-frame clones here, not all; method: immunoSEQ multiplex PCR. Among approximately 20,000 clones, about three quarters were seen once, and the ten largest hold about a sixth. Their antigens remain unidentified. Sequenced sample: CD4+ T cells from PBMCs, cultured in vitro. The receptors shown here come from a human donor in good health. The CDR3 runs from the conserved cysteine through the conserved F or W. Each record gives: V gene, J gene, D gene, clone size, CDR3 protein, CDR3 DNA. A D gene is named only where the DNA matches it firmly. A row's size may be missing; if present it is once, few, many or a size class.

V: TRBV28; J: TRBJ2-1; D: .; size: .; CDR3: CASTSSASLGNEQFF; DNA: TGTGCCAGCACTTCCAGCGCATCTCTAGGGAATGAGCAGTTCTTC
V: TRBV6-5; J: TRBJ1-3; D: .; size: .; CDR3: CASSYEGSAGNTIYF; DNA: TGTGCCAGCAGTTACGAGGGCTCGGCTGGAAACACCATATATTTT
V: TRBV29-1; J: TRBJ1-1; D: TRBD1; size: .; CDR3: CSATGAVMPEAFF; DNA: TGCAGCGCGACAGGGGCGGTTATGCCTGAAGCTTTCTTT
V: TRBV12-3/TRBV12-4; J: TRBJ2-5; D: .; size: once; CDR3: CASSGEETQYF; DNA: TGTGCCAGCAGTGGAGAAGAGACCCAGTACTTC
V: TRBV6-1; J: TRBJ1-1; D: .; size: .; CDR3: CASSGGRRRALNTEAFF; DNA: TGTGCCAGCAGTGGAGGGAGGAGGAGGGCACTGAACACTGAAGCTTTCTTT
V: TRBV12-5; J: TRBJ1-5; D: .; size: .; CDR3: CASGLADTRSFNQPQHF; DNA: TGTGCTAGTGGTTTGGCCGACACGCGATCCTTCAATCAGCCCCAGCATTTT
V: TRBV6-5; J: TRBJ2-7; D: .; size: .; CDR3: CASSYLGDYEQYF; DNA: TGTGCCAGCAGTTACTTGGGGGATTACGAGCAGTACTTC
V: TRBV28; J: TRBJ2-4; D: .; size: .; CDR3: CASSAQGRNIQYF; DNA: TGTGCCAGCAGCGCGCAGGGGAGGAACATTCAGTACTTC
V: TRBV2; J: TRBJ2-7; D: TRBD1; size: .; CDR3: CASREDRGYEQYF; DNA: TGTGCCAGCAGGGAGGACAGGGGCTACGAGCAGTACTTC
V: TRBV19; J: TRBJ2-7; D: .; size: .; CDR3: CASSPSHAESSYEQYF; DNA: TGTGCCAGTAGTCCATCTCACGCAGAGAGCTCCTACGAGCAGTACTTC
V: TRBV6-5; J: TRBJ1-1; D: .; size: .; CDR3: CASSYSYGEGFF; DNA: TGTGCCAGCAGTTACTCGTACGGGGAGGGTTTCTTT
V: TRBV2; J: TRBJ2-3; D: TRBD2; size: .; CDR3: CASSEGTSGIGTDTQYF; DNA: TGTGCCAGCAGTGAAGGGACTAGCGGGATAGGTACAGATACGCAGTATTTT
V: TRBV7-8; J: TRBJ2-5; D: .; size: once; CDR3: CASSLVVQETQYF; DNA: TGTGCCAGCAGCTTAGTCGTACAAGAGACCCAGTACTTC